The source of this T cell receptor (beta chain) is a study of OX40 agonist ivuxolimab in advanced cancers. Background on the study: The patients' treatment was ivuxolimab, an agonistic anti-OX40 (CD134) antibody.

Turning to this clone: Antigen: not known.

The CDR3 length is 14 residues. Trimming took 3 bases from V and 6 from J, leaving 15 bases between them. Germline CDR1 and CDR2: SGHTA and FQGNSA. Produced via immunoSEQ multiplex PCR; TCRdb's table is partial and in-frame only. The table includes tens of thousands of clones, 80% to 90% detected once. Study conclusions and caveats: Doses of 0.1 to 3.0 mg/kg were accompanied by clonal expansion of CD4+ and CD8+ blood T cells by week 6. What antigens the expanded peripheral T cells recognized was never established. Partial responders treated at 0.1-3.0 mg/kg exhibited clonal expansion among the lowest measured.

This TCR was recovered from an adult with an advanced solid tumor such as melanoma, head and neck, liver or kidney cancer. Here the sequenced sample was CD4+ or CD8+ T cells sorted from blood, taken in a trial of the OX40 agonist ivuxolimab. The chain carries TRBV7-2 and TRBJ2-7; tentative D call: TRBD1 (7 bases). The CDR3 nucleotides read TGTGCCAGCAGCTTGGCGAGGGGGCGGGGCGAGCAGTACTTC. This gives the protein CASSLARGRGEQYF. Based on the CDR3 plus reference TRBV7-2 and TRBJ2-7, the full variable domain is GAGVSQSPSNKVTEKGKDVELRCDPISGHTALYWYRQSLGQGLEFLIYFQGNSAPDKSGLPSDRFSAERTGGSVSTLTIQRTQQEDSAVYLCASSLARGRGEQYFGPGTRLTVT.